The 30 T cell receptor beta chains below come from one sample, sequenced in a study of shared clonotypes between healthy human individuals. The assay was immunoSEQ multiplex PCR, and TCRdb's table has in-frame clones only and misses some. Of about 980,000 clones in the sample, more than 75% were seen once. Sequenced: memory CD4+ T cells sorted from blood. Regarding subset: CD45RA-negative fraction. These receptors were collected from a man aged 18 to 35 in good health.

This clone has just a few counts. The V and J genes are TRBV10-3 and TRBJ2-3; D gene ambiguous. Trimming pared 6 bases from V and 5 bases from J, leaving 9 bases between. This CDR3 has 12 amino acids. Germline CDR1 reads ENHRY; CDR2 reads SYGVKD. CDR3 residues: CAIRAPQDTQYF. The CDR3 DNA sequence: TGTGCCATCAGGGCCCCGCAAGATACGCAGTATTTT.

CDR3 protein: CASSPGLAERTDTQYF. Here the CDR3 DNA reads TGTGCCAGCTCACCTGGACTAGCGGAGCGCACAGATACGCAGTATTTT. This chain links TRBV18 with TRBJ2-3; 10 bases map to TRBD2. The CDR3 sequence is 16 residues long. With 3 bases clipped from V and 1 base from J, the junction kept 4 bases outside the gene matches. Germline values: CDR1 KGHSH, CDR2 LQKENI.

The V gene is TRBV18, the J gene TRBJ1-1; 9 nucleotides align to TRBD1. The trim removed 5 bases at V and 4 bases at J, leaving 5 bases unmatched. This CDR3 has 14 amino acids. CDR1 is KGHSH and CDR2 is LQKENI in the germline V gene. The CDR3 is CASSFSDRGTEAFF. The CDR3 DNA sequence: TGTGCCAGCTCATTCTCGGACAGGGGCACTGAAGCTTTCTTT.

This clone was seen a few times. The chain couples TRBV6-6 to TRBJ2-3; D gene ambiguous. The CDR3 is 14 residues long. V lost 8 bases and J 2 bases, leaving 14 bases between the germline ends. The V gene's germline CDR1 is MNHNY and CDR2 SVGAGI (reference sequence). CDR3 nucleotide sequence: TGTGCCAGCTGCCGGGCACCCAACACAGATACGCAGTATTTT. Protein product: CASCRAPNTDTQYF.

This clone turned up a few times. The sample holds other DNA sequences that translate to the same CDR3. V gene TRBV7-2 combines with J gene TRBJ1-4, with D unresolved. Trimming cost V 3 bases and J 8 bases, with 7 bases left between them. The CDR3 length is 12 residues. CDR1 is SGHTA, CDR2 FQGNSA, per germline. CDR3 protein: CASSLEREKLFF. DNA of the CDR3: TGTGCCAGCAGCTTGGAACGAGAAAAACTGTTTTTT.

The CDR3 nucleotides are TGTGCCAGCAGTGACCGCGGGGAGCGGGCCTACGAGCAGTACTTC. It specifies CASSDRGERAYEQYF. The chain is built from TRBV25-1 and TRBJ2-5; tentatively, D is TRBD2 (6 bases). The last part of the DNA fits TRBJ2-7 better; the J call may be wrong. This CDR3 region has 15 residues. Germline V gene sequence: CDR1 MGHDK, CDR2 SYGVNS.

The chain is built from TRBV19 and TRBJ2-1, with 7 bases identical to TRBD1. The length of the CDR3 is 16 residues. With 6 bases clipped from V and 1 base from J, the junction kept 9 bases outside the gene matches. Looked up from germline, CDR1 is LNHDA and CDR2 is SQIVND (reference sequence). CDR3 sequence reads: CASSGRQGESYNEQFF. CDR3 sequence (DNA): TGTGCCAGTAGCGGCCGACAGGGCGAGTCCTACAATGAGCAGTTCTTC.

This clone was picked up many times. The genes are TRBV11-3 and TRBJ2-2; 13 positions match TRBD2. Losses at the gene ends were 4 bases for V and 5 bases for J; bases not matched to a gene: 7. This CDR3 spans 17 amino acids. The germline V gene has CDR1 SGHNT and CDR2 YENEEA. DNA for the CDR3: TGTGCCAGCAGCTCCTCCCAGACTAGCGGGAGGACCGGGGAGCTGTTTTTT. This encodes CASSSSQTSGRTGELFF.

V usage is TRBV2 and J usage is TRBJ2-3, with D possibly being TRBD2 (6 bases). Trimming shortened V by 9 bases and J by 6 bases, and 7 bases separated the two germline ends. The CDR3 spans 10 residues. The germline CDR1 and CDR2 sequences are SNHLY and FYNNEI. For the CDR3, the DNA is TGTGCCAGTGGAGGGGATACGCAGTATTTT. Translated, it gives CASGGDTQYF.

This chain's CDR3 is CAWSVQGATDGYTF. The CDR3 bases are TGTGCCTGGAGTGTACAGGGGGCGACCGATGGCTACACCTTC. This chain uses TRBV30 with TRBJ1-2, with TRBD1 matching over 9 bases. This CDR3 has 14 amino acids. Trimming took 0 bases from V and 6 from J; bases not matched to a gene: 5. Germline CDR1 and CDR2: GTSNPN and SVGIG (reference sequence).

CDR3 DNA: TGTGCCATCGCCACCCTAGCGGGGGGAACAGATACGCAGTATTTT. Amino acids: CAIATLAGGTDTQYF. The chain links TRBV10-3 to TRBJ2-3; 11 nucleotides agree with TRBD2. In germline, CDR1 is ENHRY, CDR2 SYGVKD. This CDR3 comprises 15 residues. V trimming: 8 bases; J trimming: 3 bases; junction bases outside the gene matches: 7.

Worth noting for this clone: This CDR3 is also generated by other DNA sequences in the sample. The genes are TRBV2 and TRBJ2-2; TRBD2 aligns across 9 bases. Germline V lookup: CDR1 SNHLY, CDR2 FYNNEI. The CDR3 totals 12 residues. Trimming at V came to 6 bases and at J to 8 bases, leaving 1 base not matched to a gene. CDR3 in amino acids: CASRLAGGELFF. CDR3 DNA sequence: TGTGCCAGCAGGCTAGCGGGAGGGGAGCTGTTTTTT.

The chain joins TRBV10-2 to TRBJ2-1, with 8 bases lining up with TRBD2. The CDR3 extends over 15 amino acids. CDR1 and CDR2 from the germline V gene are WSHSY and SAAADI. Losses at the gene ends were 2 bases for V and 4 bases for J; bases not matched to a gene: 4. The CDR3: CASSEGLAGYNEQFF. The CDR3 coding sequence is TGCGCCAGCAGTGAGGGACTAGCAGGATACAATGAGCAGTTCTTC.

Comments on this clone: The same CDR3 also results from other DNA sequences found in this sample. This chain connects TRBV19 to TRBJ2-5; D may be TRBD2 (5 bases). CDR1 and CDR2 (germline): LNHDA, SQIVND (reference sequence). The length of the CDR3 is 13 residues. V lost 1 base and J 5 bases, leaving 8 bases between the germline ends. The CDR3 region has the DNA TGTGCCAGTAGTATAGGAGGGTTCGAGACCCAGTACTTC. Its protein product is CASSIGGFETQYF.

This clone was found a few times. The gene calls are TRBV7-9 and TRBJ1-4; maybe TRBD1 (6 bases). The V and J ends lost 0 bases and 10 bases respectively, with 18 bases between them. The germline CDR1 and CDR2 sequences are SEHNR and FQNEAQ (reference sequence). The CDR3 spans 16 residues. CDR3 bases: TGTGCCAGCAGCTTAGCTTTCGGGGACAACCGGGCAAAACTGTTTTTT. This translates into CASSLAFGDNRAKLFF.

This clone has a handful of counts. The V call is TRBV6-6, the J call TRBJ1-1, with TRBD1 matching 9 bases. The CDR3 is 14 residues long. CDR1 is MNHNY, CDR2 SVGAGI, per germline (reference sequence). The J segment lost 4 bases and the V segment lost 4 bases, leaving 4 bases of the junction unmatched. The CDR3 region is CASSSHRGPTEAFF. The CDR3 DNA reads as TGTGCCAGCAGTTCCCACAGGGGGCCCACTGAAGCTTTCTTT.

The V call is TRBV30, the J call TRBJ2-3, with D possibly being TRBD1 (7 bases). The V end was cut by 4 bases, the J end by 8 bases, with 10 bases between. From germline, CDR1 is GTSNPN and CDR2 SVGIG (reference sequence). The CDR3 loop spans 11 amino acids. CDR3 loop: CAWTGGGTQYF. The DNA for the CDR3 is TGTGCCTGGACAGGGGGAGGTACGCAGTATTTT. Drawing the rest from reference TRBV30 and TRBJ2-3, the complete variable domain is SQTIHQWPATLVQPVGSPLSLECTVEGTSNPNLYWYRQAAGRGLQLLFYSVGIGQISSEVPQNLSASRPQDRQFILSSKKLLLSDSGFYLCAWTGGGTQYFGPGTRLTVL.

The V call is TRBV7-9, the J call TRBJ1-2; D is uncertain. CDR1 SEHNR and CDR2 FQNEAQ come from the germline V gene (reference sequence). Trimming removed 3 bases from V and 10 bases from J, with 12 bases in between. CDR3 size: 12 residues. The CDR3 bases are TGTGCCAGCAGCTTTGACCAGGAGGTCTACACCTTC. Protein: CASSFDQEVYTF.

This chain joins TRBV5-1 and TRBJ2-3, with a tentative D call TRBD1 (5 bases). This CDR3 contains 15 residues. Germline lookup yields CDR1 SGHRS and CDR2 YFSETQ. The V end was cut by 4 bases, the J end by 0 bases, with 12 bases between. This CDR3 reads CASSQSQGSTDTQYF. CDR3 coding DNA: TGCGCCAGCAGCCAGAGCCAGGGTAGCACAGATACGCAGTATTTT.

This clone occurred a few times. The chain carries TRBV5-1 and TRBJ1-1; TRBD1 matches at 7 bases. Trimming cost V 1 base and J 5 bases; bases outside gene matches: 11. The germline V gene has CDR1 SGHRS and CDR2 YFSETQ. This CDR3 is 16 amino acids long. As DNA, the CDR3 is TGCGCCAGCAGCTTGAACGCGGCAGGGGGTCGGACTGAAGCTTTCTTT. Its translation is CASSLNAAGGRTEAFF.

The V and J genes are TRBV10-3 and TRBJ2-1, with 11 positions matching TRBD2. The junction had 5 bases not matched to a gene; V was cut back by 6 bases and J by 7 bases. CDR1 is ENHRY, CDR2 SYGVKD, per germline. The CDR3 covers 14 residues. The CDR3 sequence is CAIRPGLAENEQFF. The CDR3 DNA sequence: TGTGCCATCAGACCGGGACTAGCGGAGAATGAGCAGTTCTTC.

The CDR3 is CAQSQDRGLGNTIYF. The CDR3 DNA is TGTGCCCAAAGTCAGGACAGGGGGCTAGGAAACACCATATATTTT. The chain employs TRBV30 and TRBJ1-3; TRBD1 matches 11 bases. The germline V gene has CDR1 GTSNPN and CDR2 SVGIG (reference sequence). This CDR3 region has 15 residues. Trimming removed 8 bases from V and 4 bases from J; junction bases left unmatched: 10.

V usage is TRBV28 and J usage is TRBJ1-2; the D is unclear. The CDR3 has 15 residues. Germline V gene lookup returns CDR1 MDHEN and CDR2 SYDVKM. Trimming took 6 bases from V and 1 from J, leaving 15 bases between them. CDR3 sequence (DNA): TGTGCCAGCAGAGAGAGCCGGGCCCTTAACTATGGCTACACCTTC. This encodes CASRESRALNYGYTF.

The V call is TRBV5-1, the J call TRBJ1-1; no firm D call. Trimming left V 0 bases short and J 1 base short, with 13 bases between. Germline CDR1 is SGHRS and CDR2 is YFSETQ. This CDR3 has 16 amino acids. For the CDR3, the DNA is TGCGCCAGCAGCTTGGGAGCCGCAGGCCCGAACACTGAAGCTTTCTTT. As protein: CASSLGAAGPNTEAFF.

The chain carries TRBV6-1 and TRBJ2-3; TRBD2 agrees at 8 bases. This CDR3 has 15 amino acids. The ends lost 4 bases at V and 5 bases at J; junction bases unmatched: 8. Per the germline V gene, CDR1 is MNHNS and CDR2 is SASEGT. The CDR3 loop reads CASSVAREVVDTQYF. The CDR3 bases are TGTGCCAGCAGTGTCGCGCGGGAGGTTGTAGATACGCAGTATTTT.

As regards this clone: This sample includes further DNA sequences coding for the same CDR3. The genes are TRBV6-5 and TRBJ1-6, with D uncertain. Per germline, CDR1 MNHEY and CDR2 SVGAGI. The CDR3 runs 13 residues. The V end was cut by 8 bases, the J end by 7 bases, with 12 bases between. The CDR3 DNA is TGTGCCAGCTCCTCGGCTGGGAATTCACCCCTCCACTTT. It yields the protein CASSSAGNSPLHF.

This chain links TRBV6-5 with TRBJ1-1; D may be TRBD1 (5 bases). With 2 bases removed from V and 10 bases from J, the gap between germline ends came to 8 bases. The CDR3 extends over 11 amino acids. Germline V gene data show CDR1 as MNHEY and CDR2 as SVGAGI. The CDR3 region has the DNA TGTGCCAGCAGTTACATGGGGGGAGCTTTCTTT. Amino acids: CASSYMGGAFF.

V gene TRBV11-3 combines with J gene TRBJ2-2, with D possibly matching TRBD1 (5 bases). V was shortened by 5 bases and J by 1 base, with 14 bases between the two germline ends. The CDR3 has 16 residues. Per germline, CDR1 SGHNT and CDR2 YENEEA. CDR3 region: CASSDRTGRNTGELFF. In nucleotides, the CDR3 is TGTGCCAGCAGCGACAGAACAGGCCGGAACACCGGGGAGCTGTTTTTT.

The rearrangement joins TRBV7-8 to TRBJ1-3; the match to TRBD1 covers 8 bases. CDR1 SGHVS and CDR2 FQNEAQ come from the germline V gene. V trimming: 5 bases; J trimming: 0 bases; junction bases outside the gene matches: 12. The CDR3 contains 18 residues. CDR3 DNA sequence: TGTGCCAGCAGCCGAGACAGGGGCCCATCTTCCTCTGGAAACACCATATATTTT. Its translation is CASSRDRGPSSSGNTIYF.

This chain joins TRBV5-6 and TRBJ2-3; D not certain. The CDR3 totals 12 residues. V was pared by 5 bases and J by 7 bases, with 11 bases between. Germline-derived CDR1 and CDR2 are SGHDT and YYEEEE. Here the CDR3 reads CASSPLGYTQYF. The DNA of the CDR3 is TGTGCCAGCAGTCCTCTAGGGTATACGCAGTATTTT.